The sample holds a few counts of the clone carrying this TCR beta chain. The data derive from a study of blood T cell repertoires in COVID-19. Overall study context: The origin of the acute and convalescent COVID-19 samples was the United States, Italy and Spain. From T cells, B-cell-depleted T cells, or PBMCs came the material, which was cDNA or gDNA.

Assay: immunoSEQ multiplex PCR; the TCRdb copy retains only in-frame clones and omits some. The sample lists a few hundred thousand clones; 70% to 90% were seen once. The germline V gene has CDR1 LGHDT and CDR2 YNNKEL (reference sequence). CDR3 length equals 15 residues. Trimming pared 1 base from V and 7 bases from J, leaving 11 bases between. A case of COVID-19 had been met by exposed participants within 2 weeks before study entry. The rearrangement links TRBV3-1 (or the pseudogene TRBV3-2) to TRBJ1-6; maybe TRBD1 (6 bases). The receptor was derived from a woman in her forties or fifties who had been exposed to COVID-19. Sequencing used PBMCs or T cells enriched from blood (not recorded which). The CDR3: CASSQGRGGNSPLHF. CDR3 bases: TGTGCCAGCAGCCAAGGCAGGGGTGGCAATTCACCCCTCCACTTT.